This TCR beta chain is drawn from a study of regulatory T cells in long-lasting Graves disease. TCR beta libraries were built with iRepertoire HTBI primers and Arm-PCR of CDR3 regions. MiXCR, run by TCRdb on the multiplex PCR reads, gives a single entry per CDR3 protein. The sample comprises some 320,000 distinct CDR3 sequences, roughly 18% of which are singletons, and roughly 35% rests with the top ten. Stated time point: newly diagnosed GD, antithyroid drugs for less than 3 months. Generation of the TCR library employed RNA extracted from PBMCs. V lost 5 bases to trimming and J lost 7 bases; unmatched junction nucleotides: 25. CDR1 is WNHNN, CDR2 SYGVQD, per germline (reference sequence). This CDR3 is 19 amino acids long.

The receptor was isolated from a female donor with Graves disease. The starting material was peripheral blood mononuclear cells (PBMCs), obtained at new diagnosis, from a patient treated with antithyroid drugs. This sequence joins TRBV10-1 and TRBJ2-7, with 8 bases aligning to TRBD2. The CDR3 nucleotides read TGCGCCAGCAGTAAAGGGGCGACCTTCCCCCAAGCGGGAGCTTGGGAGCAGTACTTC. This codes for CASSKGATFPQAGAWEQYF.